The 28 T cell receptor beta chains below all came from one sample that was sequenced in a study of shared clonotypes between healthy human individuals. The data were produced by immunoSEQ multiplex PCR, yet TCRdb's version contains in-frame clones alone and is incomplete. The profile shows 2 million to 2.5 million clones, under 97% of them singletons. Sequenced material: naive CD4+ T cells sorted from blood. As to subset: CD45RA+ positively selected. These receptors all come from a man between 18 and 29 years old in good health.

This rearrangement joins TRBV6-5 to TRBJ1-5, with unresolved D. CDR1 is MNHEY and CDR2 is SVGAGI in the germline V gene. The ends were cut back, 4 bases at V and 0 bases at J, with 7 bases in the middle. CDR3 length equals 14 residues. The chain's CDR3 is CASSSQVSNQPQHF. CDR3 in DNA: TGTGCCAGCAGTTCGCAGGTTAGCAATCAGCCCCAGCATTTT.

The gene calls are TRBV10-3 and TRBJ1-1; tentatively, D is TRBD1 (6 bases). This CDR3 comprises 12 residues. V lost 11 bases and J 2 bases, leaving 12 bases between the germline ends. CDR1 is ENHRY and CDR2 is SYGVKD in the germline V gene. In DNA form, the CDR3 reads TGTGCCTCAACAGGGTTAAACACTGAAGCTTTCTTT. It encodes CASTGLNTEAFF.

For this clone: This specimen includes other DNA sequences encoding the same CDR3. The CDR3 bases are TGCAGCGTTGTTCGGGGAACCTACGAGCAGTACTTC. Its translation is CSVVRGTYEQYF. This chain uses TRBV29-1 with TRBJ2-7; the D gene is possibly TRBD2 (5 bases). Germline CDR1 SQVTM, CDR2 ANQGSEA. The CDR3 extends over 12 amino acids. Trimming pared 4 bases from V and 2 bases from J, leaving 9 bases between.

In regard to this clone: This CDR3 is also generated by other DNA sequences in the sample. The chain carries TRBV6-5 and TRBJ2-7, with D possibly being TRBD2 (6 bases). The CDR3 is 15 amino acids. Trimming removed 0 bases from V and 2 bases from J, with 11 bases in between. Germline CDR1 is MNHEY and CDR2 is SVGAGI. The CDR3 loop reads CASSYSGGSTYEQYF. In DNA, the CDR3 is TGTGCCAGCAGTTACTCTGGGGGGTCGACCTACGAGCAGTACTTC.

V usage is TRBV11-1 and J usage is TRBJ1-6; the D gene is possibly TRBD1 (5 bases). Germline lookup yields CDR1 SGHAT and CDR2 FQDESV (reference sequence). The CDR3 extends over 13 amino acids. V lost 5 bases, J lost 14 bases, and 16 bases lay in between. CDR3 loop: CASSRDQSFALHF. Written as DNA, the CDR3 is TGTGCCAGCAGCCGGGACCAAAGCTTCGCCCTCCACTTT.

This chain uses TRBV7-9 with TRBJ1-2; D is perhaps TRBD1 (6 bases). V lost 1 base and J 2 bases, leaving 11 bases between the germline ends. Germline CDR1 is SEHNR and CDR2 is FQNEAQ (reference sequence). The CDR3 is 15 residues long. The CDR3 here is CASSLEGRGNYGYTF. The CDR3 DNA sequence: TGTGCCAGCAGCTTAGAGGGCAGGGGAAACTATGGCTACACCTTC. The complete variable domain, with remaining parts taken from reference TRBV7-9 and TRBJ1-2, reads DTGVSQNPRHKITKRGQNVTFRCDPISEHNRLYWYRQTLGQGPEFLTYFQNEAQLEKSRLLSDRFSAERPKGSFSTLEIQRTEQGDSAMYLCASSLEGRGNYGYTFGSGTRLTVV.

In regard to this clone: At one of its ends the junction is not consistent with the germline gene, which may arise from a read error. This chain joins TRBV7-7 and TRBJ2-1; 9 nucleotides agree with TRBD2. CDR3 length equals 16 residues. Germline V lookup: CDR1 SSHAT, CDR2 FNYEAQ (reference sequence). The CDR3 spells CASSPLAGSSYNEQFF. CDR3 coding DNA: TGTGCTAGCAGCCCCCTAGCGGGGAGCTCCTACAATGAGCAGTTCTTC.

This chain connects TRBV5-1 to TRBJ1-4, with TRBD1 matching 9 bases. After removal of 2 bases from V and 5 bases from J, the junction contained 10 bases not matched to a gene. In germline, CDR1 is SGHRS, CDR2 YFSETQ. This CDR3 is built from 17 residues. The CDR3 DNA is TGCGCCAGCAGCTTTACAGGGGGCTCGGCCACGAATGAAAAACTGTTTTTT. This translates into CASSFTGGSATNEKLFF.

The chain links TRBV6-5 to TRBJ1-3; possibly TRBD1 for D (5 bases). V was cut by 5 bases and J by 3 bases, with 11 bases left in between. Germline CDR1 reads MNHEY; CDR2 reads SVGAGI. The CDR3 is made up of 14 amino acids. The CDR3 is CASSGTLSGNTIYF. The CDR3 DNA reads TGTGCCAGCAGTGGGACTTTAAGTGGAAACACCATATATTTT.

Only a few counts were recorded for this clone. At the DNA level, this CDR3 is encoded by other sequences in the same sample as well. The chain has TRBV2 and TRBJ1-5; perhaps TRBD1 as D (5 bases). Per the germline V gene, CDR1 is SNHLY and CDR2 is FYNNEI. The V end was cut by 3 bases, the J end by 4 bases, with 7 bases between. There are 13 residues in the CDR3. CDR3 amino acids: CASSDEGNQPQHF. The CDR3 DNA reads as TGTGCCAGCAGTGATGAGGGGAATCAGCCCCAGCATTTT.

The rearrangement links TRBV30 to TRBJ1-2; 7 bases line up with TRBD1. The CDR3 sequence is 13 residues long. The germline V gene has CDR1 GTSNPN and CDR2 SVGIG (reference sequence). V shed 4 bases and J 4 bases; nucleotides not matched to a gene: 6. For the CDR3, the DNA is TGTGCCTGGAAAGCCAGGGGGACCTATGGCTACACCTTC. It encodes CAWKARGTYGYTF. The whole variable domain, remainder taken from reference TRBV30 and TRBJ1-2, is SQTIHQWPATLVQPVGSPLSLECTVEGTSNPNLYWYRQAAGRGLQLLFYSVGIGQISSEVPQNLSASRPQDRQFILSSKKLLLSDSGFYLCAWKARGTYGYTFGSGTRLTVV.

CDR3 bases: TGTGCCAGCAGCTCTAGACAGGGGGCTAGTTCACCCCTCCACTTT. Protein sequence: CASSSRQGASSPLHF. The V gene is TRBV7-2, the J gene TRBJ1-6; 10 bases agree with TRBD1. This CDR3 spans 15 amino acids. Germline CDR1 is SGHTA and CDR2 is FQGNSA. V was pared by 4 bases and J by 9 bases, with 6 bases of the junction left unmatched.

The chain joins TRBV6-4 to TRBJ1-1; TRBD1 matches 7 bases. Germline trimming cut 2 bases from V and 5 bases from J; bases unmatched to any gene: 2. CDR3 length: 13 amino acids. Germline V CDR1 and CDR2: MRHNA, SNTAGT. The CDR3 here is CASSDRGQTEAFF. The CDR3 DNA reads TGTGCCAGCAGTGACAGGGGGCAAACTGAAGCTTTCTTT.

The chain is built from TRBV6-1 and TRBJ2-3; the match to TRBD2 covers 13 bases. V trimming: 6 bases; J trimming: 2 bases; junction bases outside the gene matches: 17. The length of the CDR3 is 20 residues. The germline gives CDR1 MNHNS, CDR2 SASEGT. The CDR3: CASSEPLGLAGAVYTDTQYF. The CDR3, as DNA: TGTGCCAGCAGCGAACCCCTTGGACTAGCGGGGGCCGTCTACACAGATACGCAGTATTTT.

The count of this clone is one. CDR3 in amino acids: CASNFGGPRYGYTF. The CDR3 DNA is TGTGCCAGCAACTTTGGAGGGCCTCGGTATGGCTACACCTTC. V and J are TRBV11-2 and TRBJ1-2, with unresolved D. Germline CDR1 reads SGHAT; CDR2 reads FQNNGV. The CDR3 spans 14 residues. Trimming shortened V by 7 bases and J by 5 bases, and 17 bases separated the two germline ends.

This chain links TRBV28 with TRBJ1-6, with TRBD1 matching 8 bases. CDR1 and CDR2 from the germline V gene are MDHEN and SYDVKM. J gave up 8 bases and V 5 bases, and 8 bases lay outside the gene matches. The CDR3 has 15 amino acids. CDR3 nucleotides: TGTGCCAGCAGTCCCCGTCCAGGGGGCGATTCACCCCTCCACTTT. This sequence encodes CASSPRPGGDSPLHF. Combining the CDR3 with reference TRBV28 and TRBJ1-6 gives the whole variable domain DVKVTQSSRYLVKRTGEKVFLECVQDMDHENMFWYRQDPGLGLRLIYFSYDVKMKEKGDIPEGYSVSREKKERFSLILESASTNQTSMYLCASSPRPGGDSPLHFGNGTRLTVT.

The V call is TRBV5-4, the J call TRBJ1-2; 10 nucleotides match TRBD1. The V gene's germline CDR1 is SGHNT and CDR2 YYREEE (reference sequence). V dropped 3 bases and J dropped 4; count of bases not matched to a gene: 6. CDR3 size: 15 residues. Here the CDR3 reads CASSSRGQGFYGYTF. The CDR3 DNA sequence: TGTGCCAGCAGCTCTCGGGGACAGGGGTTCTATGGCTACACCTTC.

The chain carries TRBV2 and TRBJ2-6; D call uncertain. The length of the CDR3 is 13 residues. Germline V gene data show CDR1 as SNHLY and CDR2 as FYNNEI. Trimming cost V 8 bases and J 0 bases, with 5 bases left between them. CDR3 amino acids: CASELSGANVLTF. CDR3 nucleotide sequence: TGTGCCAGCGAGCTCTCTGGGGCCAACGTCCTGACTTTC.

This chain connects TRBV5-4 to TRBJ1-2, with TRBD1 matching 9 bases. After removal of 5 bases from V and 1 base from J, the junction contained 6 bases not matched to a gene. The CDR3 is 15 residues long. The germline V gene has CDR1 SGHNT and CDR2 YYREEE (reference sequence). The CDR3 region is CASRVGTGNNYGYTF. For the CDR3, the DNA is TGTGCCAGCAGGGTCGGGACAGGGAATAACTATGGCTACACCTTC.

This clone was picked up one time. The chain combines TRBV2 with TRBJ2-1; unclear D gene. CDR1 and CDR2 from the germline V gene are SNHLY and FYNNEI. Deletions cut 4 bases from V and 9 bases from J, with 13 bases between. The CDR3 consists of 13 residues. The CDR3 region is CASSGFLPIEQFF. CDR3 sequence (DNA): TGTGCCAGCAGTGGGTTCCTACCAATTGAGCAGTTCTTC.

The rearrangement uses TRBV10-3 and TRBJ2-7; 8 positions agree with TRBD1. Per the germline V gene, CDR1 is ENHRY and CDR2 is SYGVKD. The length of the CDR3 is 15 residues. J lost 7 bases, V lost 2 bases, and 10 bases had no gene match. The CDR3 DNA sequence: TGTGCCATCAGTGAGACCGCCGGGACAGGAGGGGAGCAGTACTTC. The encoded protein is CAISETAGTGGEQYF.

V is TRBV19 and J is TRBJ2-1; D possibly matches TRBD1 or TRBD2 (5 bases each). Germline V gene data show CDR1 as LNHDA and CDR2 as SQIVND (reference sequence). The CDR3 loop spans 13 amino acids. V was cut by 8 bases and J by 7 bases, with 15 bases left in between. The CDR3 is CASSTGAGNEQFF. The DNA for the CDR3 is TGTGCCAGTTCCACCGGGGCCGGGAATGAGCAGTTCTTC. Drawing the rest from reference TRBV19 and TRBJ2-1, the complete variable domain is DGGITQSPKYLFRKEGQNVTLSCEQNLNHDAMYWYRQDPGQGLRLIYYSQIVNDFQKGDIAEGYSVSREKKESFPLTVTSAQKNPTAFYLCASSTGAGNEQFFGPGTRLTVL.

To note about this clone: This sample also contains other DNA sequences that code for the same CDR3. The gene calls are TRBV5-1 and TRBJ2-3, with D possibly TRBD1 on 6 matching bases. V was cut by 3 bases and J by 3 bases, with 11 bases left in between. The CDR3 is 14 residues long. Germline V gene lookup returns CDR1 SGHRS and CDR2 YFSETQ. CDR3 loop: CASSSRGRTDTQYF. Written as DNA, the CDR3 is TGCGCCAGCAGCTCCAGGGGTCGTACAGATACGCAGTATTTT.

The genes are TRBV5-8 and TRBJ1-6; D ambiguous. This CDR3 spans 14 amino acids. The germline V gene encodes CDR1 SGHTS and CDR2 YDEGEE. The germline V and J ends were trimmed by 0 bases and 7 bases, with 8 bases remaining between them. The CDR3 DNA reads TGTGCCAGCAGCTTGGCCGAGGTCAATTCACCCCTCCACTTT. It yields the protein CASSLAEVNSPLHF.

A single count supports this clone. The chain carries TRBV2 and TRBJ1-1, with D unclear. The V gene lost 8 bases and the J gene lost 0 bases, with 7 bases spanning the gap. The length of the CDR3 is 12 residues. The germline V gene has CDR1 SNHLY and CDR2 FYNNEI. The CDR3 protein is CASWEVNTEAFF. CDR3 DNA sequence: TGTGCCAGCTGGGAGGTGAACACTGAAGCTTTCTTT.

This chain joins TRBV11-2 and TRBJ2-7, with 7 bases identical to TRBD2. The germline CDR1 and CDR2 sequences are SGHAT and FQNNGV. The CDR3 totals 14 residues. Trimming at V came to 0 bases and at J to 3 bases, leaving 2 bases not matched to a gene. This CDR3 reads CASSLEGRVYEQYF. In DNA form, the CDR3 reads TGTGCCAGCAGCTTAGAGGGGAGGGTCTACGAGCAGTACTTC.

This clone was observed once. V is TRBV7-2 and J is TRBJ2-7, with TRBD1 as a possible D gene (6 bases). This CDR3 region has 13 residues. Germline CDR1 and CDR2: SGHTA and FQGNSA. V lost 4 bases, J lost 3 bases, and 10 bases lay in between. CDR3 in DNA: TGTGCCAGCAGCTACAGGGTTCTCTACGAGCAGTACTTC. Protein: CASSYRVLYEQYF. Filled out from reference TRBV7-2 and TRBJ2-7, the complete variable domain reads GAGVSQSPSNKVTEKGKDVELRCDPISGHTALYWYRQSLGQGLEFLIYFQGNSAPDKSGLPSDRFSAERTGGSVSTLTIQRTQQEDSAVYLCASSYRVLYEQYFGPGTRLTVT.

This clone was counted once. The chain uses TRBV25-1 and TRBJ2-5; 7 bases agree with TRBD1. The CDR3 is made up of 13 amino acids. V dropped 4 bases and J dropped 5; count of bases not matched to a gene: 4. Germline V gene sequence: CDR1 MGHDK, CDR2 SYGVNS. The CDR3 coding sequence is TGTGCCAGCAGTGCAGGGGGTAGGGAGACCCAGTACTTC. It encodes CASSAGGRETQYF.